These T cell receptor beta chains were read from a single sample in a study of blood T cell repertoires in COVID-19. Only in-frame clones appear in the TCRdb table, and some are missing; sequencing was by immunoSEQ multiplex PCR. In the table there are tens of thousands of clones, 83% of which are singletons. The material sequenced was peripheral blood. Receptor source: a woman aged 80 or over with acute or convalescent COVID-19. Each CDR3 is given with its conserved first and last residue. D genes are given only for firm matches. Clone size is given for some rows only: seen once, a few or many times, or a class if the clone is expanded.

cdr3_nt cdr3_aa v_call clone_size cdr3_length d_call j_call
TGTGCCAGCAGCGAGGACAGGGGGCTCGTTTATGAAAAACTGTTTTTT CASSEDRGLVYEKLFF TRBV5-5 once 16 TRBD1 TRBJ1-4
TGTGCCAGCAGACTCGGAGGGCAGAACGCCGGGGAGCTGTTTTTT CASRLGGQNAGELFF TRBV7-3 . 15 . TRBJ2-2
TGTGCCAGCTCAACCCAAGGATTATTAGGCGGGAACACTGAAGCTTTCTTT CASSTQGLLGGNTEAFF TRBV18 . 17 . TRBJ1-1
TGTGCCAGCAGCTTAGGCGGGAGCCTCAACAATGAGCAGTTCTTC CASSLGGSLNNEQFF TRBV7-3 . 15 TRBD2 TRBJ2-1
TGTGCCAGCAGCTTAGGGGACAGGGCCGGGGCCAACGTCCTGACTTTC CASSLGDRAGANVLTF TRBV7-2 . 16 TRBD1 TRBJ2-6
TGTGCCAGCAGCCCCCGTATGAGGGATACGCAGTATTTT CASSPRMRDTQYF TRBV7-2 once 13 . TRBJ2-3
TGTGCCAGCAGCCGGGACAGGGGGATGGCGGGGCAAGAGACCCAGTACTTC CASSRDRGMAGQETQYF TRBV11-3 . 17 TRBD1 TRBJ2-5
TGTGCCACCAGCAGAGTCGCAGAAACCTACGAGCAGTACTTC CATSRVAETYEQYF TRBV15 . 14 . TRBJ2-7
TGTGCCAGCTCACAACTGACAGACACCGGGGAGCTGTTTTTT CASSQLTDTGELFF TRBV18 . 14 . TRBJ2-2
TGTGCCAGCTCACCGGGACAGGGAGGATCTGAAGCTTTCTTT CASSPGQGGSEAFF TRBV18 . 14 TRBD1 TRBJ1-1
TGCGCCAGCAGCCAAGAAGCAGCGGGAGGCCGGGAGAATGAGCAGTTCTTC CASSQEAAGGRENEQFF TRBV4-3 . 17 TRBD2 TRBJ2-1
TGTGCCAGTAGTCCAAGGACAGGGGGGGGCTATGGCTACACCTTC CASSPRTGGGYGYTF TRBV19 once 15 TRBD1 TRBJ1-2
TGCGCCAGCAGCCAAGATCCGTATAGCAATCAGCCCCAGCATTTT CASSQDPYSNQPQHF TRBV4-3 once 15 . TRBJ1-5
TGCGCCAGCAGCTTGGGGGGACAGGGTCCGTTCTTC CASSLGGQGPFF TRBV5-1 once 12 TRBD1 TRBJ2-1
TGTGCCAGCAGTTTAGGCGGGAGGGCCCCCGGGGAGCTGTTTTTT CASSLGGRAPGELFF TRBV28 . 15 TRBD2 TRBJ2-2
TGTGCCAGCAGTCCTTTTGGGGGGAGCGGGGATACTAGCGGTACAGATACGCAGTATTTT CASSPFGGSGDTSGTDTQYF TRBV27 . 20 TRBD2 TRBJ2-3
TGTGCCAGTAGTAGCAGGGGGCGTGGAACAGATACGCAGTATTTT CASSSRGRGTDTQYF TRBV19 . 15 TRBD1 TRBJ2-3
TGTGCCAGCAGTTTTATCCCTAGCGGGAGGCCCGAGCAGTACTTC CASSFIPSGRPEQYF TRBV28 large 15 TRBD2 TRBJ2-7
TGTGCCAGCAGCGGTCCGGGCACCGGGGAGCTGTTTTTT CASSGPGTGELFF TRBV11-2 . 13 . TRBJ2-2
TGCGCCAGCAGCCAAGAGGGCCAGGGAGGTAACACCGGGGAGCTGTTTTTT CASSQEGQGGNTGELFF TRBV4-1 . 17 . TRBJ2-2
TGTGCCAGCAGCTTAGAGGCGGGAGGGCCTTACAATGAGCAGTTCTTC CASSLEAGGPYNEQFF TRBV7-2 . 16 TRBD2 TRBJ2-1
TGTGCCAGCAGCCAAGGCCAGCGGGGGCGCTGGGGCGGCTACACCTTC CASSQGQRGRWGGYTF TRBV3-1/TRBV3-2 . 16 . TRBJ1-2
TGCGCCAGCAGCTCGGGAGACAAAGAGACCCAGTACTTC CASSSGDKETQYF TRBV5-1 . 13 . TRBJ2-5
TGTGCCACCAGCAGGTGGAGCGGGGGCTCCTACGAGCAGTACTTC CATSRWSGGSYEQYF TRBV15 . 15 TRBD2 TRBJ2-7
TGTGCCAGTTCGCCGACTAGCGAGGCCGGGGAGCTGTTTTTT CASSPTSEAGELFF TRBV19 . 14 TRBD2 TRBJ2-2
TGTGCCACCAGCCCACTCCGGGACAGGGTCACCGGGGAGCTGTTTTTT CATSPLRDRVTGELFF TRBV15 . 16 TRBD1 TRBJ2-2
TGTGCCAGCAGCCTAGGGGACAGGGGAGGGTATGGCTACACCTTC CASSLGDRGGYGYTF TRBV4-2 once 15 TRBD1 TRBJ1-2
TGTGCCAGCAGTCCGGGACTAGCGGGAGTTACGGCCTACAATGAGCAGTTCTTC CASSPGLAGVTAYNEQFF TRBV6-2/TRBV6-3 . 18 TRBD2 TRBJ2-1
TGCGCCAGCAGCTTTAGGCCCCTAGCGGGAGGGGAGACCCAGTACTTC CASSFRPLAGGETQYF TRBV5-1 . 16 TRBD2 TRBJ2-5
TGTGCCAGCAAGGGGCCTGGGGCCAACGTCCTGACTTTC CASKGPGANVLTF TRBV27 . 13 . TRBJ2-6
TGTGCCTGGAGTGTGGGGAGCGGGAGCGGAGACGAGCAGTACTTC CAWSVGSGSGDEQYF TRBV30 . 15 TRBD2 TRBJ2-7
TGCGCCAGCAGCATCCCCCCCGGGACAACTGGGTCTGGGGCCAACGTCCTGACTTTC CASSIPPGTTGSGANVLTF TRBV5-1 . 19 . TRBJ2-6
TGTGCCAGCAGCTCCCCGGGGACCTACGAGCAGTACTTC CASSSPGTYEQYF TRBV5-4 . 13 . TRBJ2-7
TGTGCCAGCAGCCCTCGGACAGGGGATTGGGGAGAGACCCAGTACTTC CASSPRTGDWGETQYF TRBV9 . 16 TRBD1 TRBJ2-5
TGTGCCAGCGGCCGAACAGGGGTCAATCAGCCCCAGCATTTT CASGRTGVNQPQHF TRBV6-6 . 14 TRBD1 TRBJ1-5
TGTGCCAGCAGCCGAACGGGACTAGTCGGCAATGAGCAGTTCTTC CASSRTGLVGNEQFF TRBV7-9 few 15 TRBD2 TRBJ2-1
TGTGCCACCAACCCCTCGCGGCATTTCTACGAGCAGTACTTC CATNPSRHFYEQYF TRBV24-1 . 14 . TRBJ2-7
TGTGCCAGTTCGTACGGGACAATTCTAGATGATCAGCCCCAGCATTTT CASSYGTILDDQPQHF TRBV19 medium-sized 16 . TRBJ1-5
TGTGCCAGCAGCTTGGGGGACAGAGCCTACGAGCAGTACTTC CASSLGDRAYEQYF TRBV5-4 . 14 TRBD1 TRBJ2-7
TGTGCCAGTAAGCTAGCGGGAGGACCATACGAGCAGTACTTC CASKLAGGPYEQYF TRBV19 . 14 TRBD2 TRBJ2-7
TGTGCCAGCAGTTTTGCGGATCATGGCTACACCTTC CASSFADHGYTF TRBV28 . 12 . TRBJ1-2
TGCGCCAGCAGCCAGGACAGGGAGCAGCCCCAGCATTTT CASSQDREQPQHF TRBV4-3 . 13 TRBD1 TRBJ1-5
TGTGCCAGCAGCTCCCTGTCGGGAGGGGTCGATGAGCAGTTCTTC CASSSLSGGVDEQFF TRBV7-9 . 15 TRBD2 TRBJ2-1
TGCAGTGCTTGGGAGGTCGATACGCAGTATTTT CSAWEVDTQYF TRBV20-1 . 11 . TRBJ2-3
TGCAGCGTTAGGGGGGGGAACACCGGGGAGCTGTTTTTT CSVRGGNTGELFF TRBV29-1 few 13 . TRBJ2-2
TGTGCCAGCTCACGGACGGTGAGAGCCGGGAGCGGGTCAGATACGCAGTATTTT CASSRTVRAGSGSDTQYF TRBV18 . 18 . TRBJ2-3
TGTGCCAGCTCACCCCGGGACAGGGCCTTCTACGAGCAGTACTTC CASSPRDRAFYEQYF TRBV18 . 15 TRBD1 TRBJ2-7
TGCAGCGTTGTACAGGTGGCCTACAATGAGCAGTTCTTC CSVVQVAYNEQFF TRBV29-1 . 13 . TRBJ2-1
TGTGCCAGCAGCTTAACTAGCGGGATTTACAATGAGCAGTTCTTC CASSLTSGIYNEQFF TRBV7-2 . 15 TRBD2 TRBJ2-1
TGTGCCAGCAGAAACAGGGACGCCTACGAGCAGTACTTC CASRNRDAYEQYF TRBV6-6 . 13 . TRBJ2-7
TGTGCCAGTACCCGTCAGGGGGGTGCAGATACGCAGTATTTT CASTRQGGADTQYF TRBV19 . 14 . TRBJ2-3